These T cell receptor beta chains were read from a single sample in a study of blood T cell repertoires in COVID-19. Profiling relied on immunoSEQ multiplex PCR, and the TCRdb table lists in-frame clones only, not all of them. The data contain about 190,000 clones, over 75% of them singletons. The sequenced sample consisted of peripheral blood. The receptor set was obtained from a man between 45 and 60 years old who had recovered from COVID-19. The CDR3 runs from the conserved cysteine through the conserved F or W. A D gene is named only where the DNA matches it firmly. Clone size is given for some rows only: seen once, a few or many times, or a class if the clone is expanded.

D gene: TRBD2
clone size: -
V gene: TRBV5-1
J gene: TRBJ2-1
CDR3 protein: CASSPGTSGIWDEQFF
CDR3 DNA: TGCGCCAGCAGCCCGGGGACTAGCGGGATTTGGGATGAGCAGTTCTTC

D gene: -
clone size: few
V gene: TRBV7-7
J gene: TRBJ2-3
CDR3 protein: CASSPEPGITDTQYF
CDR3 DNA: TGTGCCAGCAGCCCTGAGCCGGGGATTACAGATACGCAGTATTTT

D gene: -
clone size: -
V gene: TRBV28
J gene: TRBJ1-2
CDR3 protein: CASTPGQLYGYTF
CDR3 DNA: TGTGCCAGCACCCCAGGACAGCTCTATGGCTACACCTTC

D gene: TRBD1
clone size: -
V gene: TRBV6-5
J gene: TRBJ2-1
CDR3 protein: CASSSGQTSYNEQFF
CDR3 DNA: TGTGCCAGCAGCTCGGGACAGACCTCCTACAATGAGCAGTTCTTC

D gene: TRBD1
clone size: -
V gene: TRBV6-4
J gene: TRBJ2-3
CDR3 protein: CASSDGQGEGDTQYF
CDR3 DNA: TGTGCCAGCAGTGACGGACAGGGGGAAGGAGATACGCAGTATTTT

D gene: TRBD2
clone size: -
V gene: TRBV3-1/TRBV3-2
J gene: TRBJ2-2
CDR3 protein: CASSHRTSSGRAAGELFF
CDR3 DNA: TGTGCCAGCAGCCACAGAACATCTAGCGGGAGGGCCGCCGGGGAGCTGTTTTTT

D gene: -
clone size: many
V gene: TRBV5-4
J gene: TRBJ2-7
CDR3 protein: CASSLGQGGVEQYF
CDR3 DNA: TGTGCCAGCAGCTTGGGTCAGGGTGGCGTCGAGCAGTACTTC

D gene: -
clone size: -
V gene: TRBV6-5
J gene: TRBJ2-3
CDR3 protein: CASSSISGFSTQYF
CDR3 DNA: TGTGCCAGCAGTTCCATATCGGGATTCAGTACGCAGTATTTT

D gene: -
clone size: -
V gene: TRBV11-3
J gene: TRBJ2-7
CDR3 protein: CASSRTGTFGEQYF
CDR3 DNA: TGTGCCAGCAGTCGCACGGGGACATTTGGGGAGCAGTACTTC

D gene: TRBD2
clone size: -
V gene: TRBV29-1
J gene: TRBJ2-1
CDR3 protein: CSGGRSGSEQFF
CDR3 DNA: TGCAGCGGAGGGAGGAGCGGGAGTGAGCAGTTCTTC

D gene: -
clone size: -
V gene: TRBV6-2/TRBV6-3
J gene: TRBJ1-3
CDR3 protein: CASSPGGSGNTIYF
CDR3 DNA: TGTGCCAGCAGCCCCGGGGGCTCTGGAAACACCATATATTTT

D gene: -
clone size: -
V gene: TRBV6-1
J gene: TRBJ2-1
CDR3 protein: CASSENRFFPSIGSYNEQFF
CDR3 DNA: TGTGCCAGCAGTGAAAACCGGTTCTTTCCTAGCATTGGCTCCTACAATGAGCAGTTCTTC

D gene: -
clone size: few
V gene: TRBV11-2
J gene: TRBJ2-1
CDR3 protein: CASSLVGSWGDEQFF
CDR3 DNA: TGTGCCAGCAGCTTAGTGGGTAGCTGGGGCGATGAGCAGTTCTTC

D gene: TRBD1
clone size: -
V gene: TRBV7-8
J gene: TRBJ2-7
CDR3 protein: CASSWGTDYEQYF
CDR3 DNA: TGTGCCAGCAGCTGGGGGACAGATTACGAGCAGTACTTC

D gene: -
clone size: -
V gene: TRBV24-1
J gene: TRBJ2-2
CDR3 protein: CATSEGPWAPTLNTGELFF
CDR3 DNA: TGTGCCACCAGTGAGGGGCCCTGGGCTCCCACCCTGAACACCGGGGAGCTGTTTTTT

D gene: TRBD1
clone size: -
V gene: TRBV29-1
J gene: TRBJ1-2
CDR3 protein: CSVEADREGSGYTF
CDR3 DNA: TGCAGCGTTGAAGCGGACAGGGAAGGTAGTGGCTACACCTTC

D gene: TRBD1
clone size: -
V gene: TRBV19
J gene: TRBJ2-5
CDR3 protein: CASSPRGTGESETQYF
CDR3 DNA: TGTGCCAGTAGTCCACGCGGGACAGGGGAGTCAGAGACCCAGTACTTC

D gene: -
clone size: -
V gene: TRBV18
J gene: TRBJ2-4
CDR3 protein: CASSPPSAVSQYF
CDR3 DNA: TGTGCCAGCTCACCACCCTCCGCAGTTTCCCAGTACTTC

D gene: -
clone size: -
V gene: TRBV21-1
J gene: TRBJ2-5
CDR3 protein: CASSNQSGRGEETQYF
CDR3 DNA: TGTGCCAGCAGCAACCAGTCCGGCAGGGGGGAAGAGACCCAGTACTTC

D gene: -
clone size: once
V gene: TRBV28
J gene: TRBJ2-7
CDR3 protein: CASSPQGRGRAYEQYF
CDR3 DNA: TGTGCCAGCAGTCCACAGGGCCGGGGCCGGGCCTACGAGCAGTACTTC

D gene: -
clone size: -
V gene: TRBV29-1
J gene: TRBJ2-7
CDR3 protein: CSVEDQGSYEQYF
CDR3 DNA: TGCAGCGTTGAAGATCAGGGGTCCTACGAGCAGTACTTC

D gene: -
clone size: -
V gene: TRBV28
J gene: TRBJ2-5
CDR3 protein: CASSLYPRETQYF
CDR3 DNA: TGTGCCAGCAGTTTATATCCCCGAGAGACCCAGTACTTC

D gene: TRBD1
clone size: -
V gene: TRBV7-6
J gene: TRBJ2-2
CDR3 protein: CASSLLRDSLSGELFF
CDR3 DNA: TGTGCCAGCAGCTTATTGAGGGACAGTCTTAGCGGGGAGCTGTTTTTT

D gene: TRBD2
clone size: -
V gene: TRBV20-1
J gene: TRBJ2-2
CDR3 protein: CSASLFSGSTGELFF
CDR3 DNA: TGCAGTGCTAGTCTATTTAGCGGGAGCACCGGGGAGCTGTTTTTT

D gene: TRBD1
clone size: -
V gene: TRBV14
J gene: TRBJ1-1
CDR3 protein: CASSQEQGALGTEAFF
CDR3 DNA: TGTGCCAGCAGCCAAGAACAGGGGGCGCTTGGGACTGAAGCTTTCTTT

D gene: -
clone size: many
V gene: TRBV9
J gene: TRBJ1-3
CDR3 protein: CASGRQESSSGNTIYF
CDR3 DNA: TGTGCCAGCGGACGACAGGAGAGCTCTTCCGGAAACACCATATATTTT

D gene: -
clone size: -
V gene: TRBV5-6
J gene: TRBJ2-3
CDR3 protein: CASSLIFQGPDTQYF
CDR3 DNA: TGTGCCAGCAGCTTGATCTTTCAGGGCCCAGATACGCAGTATTTT

D gene: -
clone size: -
V gene: TRBV7-8
J gene: TRBJ2-2
CDR3 protein: CASRVAGELFF
CDR3 DNA: TGTGCCAGCCGGGTAGCCGGGGAGCTGTTTTTT

D gene: -
clone size: -
V gene: TRBV18
J gene: TRBJ1-3
CDR3 protein: CASSPGGHLSGNTIYF
CDR3 DNA: TGTGCCAGCTCACCAGGGGGACATCTCTCTGGAAACACCATATATTTT

D gene: -
clone size: -
V gene: TRBV3-1/TRBV3-2
J gene: TRBJ2-2
CDR3 protein: CASSQDTPDRDSPPGNTGELFF
CDR3 DNA: TGTGCCAGCAGCCAAGATACCCCAGACAGGGACTCTCCACCCGGGAACACCGGGGAGCTGTTTTTT

D gene: -
clone size: -
V gene: TRBV19
J gene: TRBJ2-2
CDR3 protein: CASTPGFSAGELFF
CDR3 DNA: TGTGCCAGTACCCCGGGGTTCTCCGCCGGGGAGCTGTTTTTT

D gene: -
clone size: few
V gene: TRBV3-1/TRBV3-2
J gene: TRBJ1-2
CDR3 protein: CASSQQGFNGYTF
CDR3 DNA: TGTGCCAGCAGCCAACAGGGATTTAATGGCTACACCTTC

D gene: TRBD1
clone size: -
V gene: TRBV5-4
J gene: TRBJ2-7
CDR3 protein: CASSLDRGVLYF
CDR3 DNA: TGTGCCAGCAGCTTGGACAGGGGGGTTTTGTACTTC

D gene: TRBD1
clone size: -
V gene: TRBV2
J gene: TRBJ1-4
CDR3 protein: CASSPGTEYATNEKLFF
CDR3 DNA: TGTGCCAGCAGCCCCGGGACAGAGTATGCAACTAATGAAAAACTGTTTTTT

D gene: TRBD1
clone size: -
V gene: TRBV7-9
J gene: TRBJ1-1
CDR3 protein: CASPGQGLTEAFF
CDR3 DNA: TGTGCCAGTCCGGGACAGGGCCTTACTGAAGCTTTCTTT

D gene: TRBD1
clone size: -
V gene: TRBV3-1/TRBV3-2
J gene: TRBJ1-2
CDR3 protein: CASSRTGPNYGYTF
CDR3 DNA: TGTGCCAGCAGTCGGACAGGACCTAACTATGGCTACACCTTC

D gene: -
clone size: -
V gene: TRBV5-1
J gene: TRBJ1-5
CDR3 protein: CASREDSNQPQHF
CDR3 DNA: TGCGCCAGCCGGGAAGATAGCAATCAGCCCCAGCATTTT

D gene: -
clone size: -
V gene: TRBV5-1
J gene: TRBJ2-7
CDR3 protein: CASCQTTPGTSYEQYF
CDR3 DNA: TGCGCCAGCTGCCAGACTACCCCAGGGACATCCTACGAGCAGTACTTC

D gene: TRBD2
clone size: -
V gene: TRBV28
J gene: TRBJ2-7
CDR3 protein: CASSLSSSGKYEQYF
CDR3 DNA: TGTGCCAGCAGTTTATCCTCTAGCGGGAAATACGAGCAGTACTTC

D gene: TRBD1
clone size: once
V gene: TRBV28
J gene: TRBJ1-4
CDR3 protein: CASSSIDPGQFEKLFF
CDR3 DNA: TGTGCCAGCAGTTCCATAGACCCGGGACAGTTTGAAAAACTGTTTTTT

D gene: -
clone size: once
V gene: TRBV7-3
J gene: TRBJ2-1
CDR3 protein: CASSFTSGADYNEQFF
CDR3 DNA: TGTGCCAGCAGCTTTACGTCAGGGGCCGACTACAATGAGCAGTTCTTC

D gene: -
clone size: -
V gene: TRBV28
J gene: TRBJ2-7
CDR3 protein: CASSPPNPEGYEQYF
CDR3 DNA: TGTGCCAGCAGTCCCCCAAACCCAGAGGGCTACGAGCAGTACTTC

D gene: -
clone size: -
V gene: TRBV5-1
J gene: TRBJ2-1
CDR3 protein: CASSLGHNEQFF
CDR3 DNA: TGCGCCAGCAGCTTGGGGCACAATGAGCAGTTCTTC

D gene: TRBD2
clone size: -
V gene: TRBV7-6
J gene: TRBJ2-2
CDR3 protein: CASSTGTSGRANTGELFF
CDR3 DNA: TGTGCCAGCAGCACTGGGACTAGCGGGAGGGCGAACACCGGGGAGCTGTTTTTT

D gene: TRBD1
clone size: -
V gene: TRBV6-2/TRBV6-3
J gene: TRBJ2-7
CDR3 protein: CASSPGTGIHEQYF
CDR3 DNA: TGTGCCAGCAGCCCCGGGACAGGGATCCACGAGCAGTACTTC

D gene: -
clone size: -
V gene: TRBV21-1
J gene: TRBJ2-7
CDR3 protein: CASTPLLGDREQYF
CDR3 DNA: TGTGCCAGCACGCCTTTATTGGGAGACCGCGAGCAGTACTTC

D gene: TRBD1
clone size: -
V gene: TRBV23-1
J gene: TRBJ1-3
CDR3 protein: CASSRDRIKHRPGNTIYF
CDR3 DNA: TGCGCCAGCAGTCGGGACAGAATAAAGCATCGACCTGGAAACACCATATATTTT

D gene: -
clone size: -
V gene: TRBV27
J gene: TRBJ2-7
CDR3 protein: CASSPTPGRPGSSYEQYF
CDR3 DNA: TGTGCCAGCAGTCCCACTCCGGGACGGCCCGGGAGTAGCTACGAGCAGTACTTC

D gene: -
clone size: -
V gene: TRBV6-5
J gene: TRBJ2-3
CDR3 protein: CASSYSGVSTDTQYF
CDR3 DNA: TGTGCCAGCAGTTATAGCGGAGTTAGCACAGATACGCAGTATTTT

D gene: TRBD2
clone size: -
V gene: TRBV27
J gene: TRBJ2-7
CDR3 protein: CASSGTSGGIYEQYF
CDR3 DNA: TGTGCCAGCTCCGGGACTAGCGGCGGTATCTACGAGCAGTACTTC

D gene: TRBD1
clone size: -
V gene: TRBV29-1
J gene: TRBJ1-2
CDR3 protein: CSVEAGGGGYTF
CDR3 DNA: TGCAGCGTTGAGGCAGGGGGTGGTGGCTACACCTTC

D gene: -
clone size: -
V gene: TRBV27
J gene: TRBJ2-7
CDR3 protein: CASSLSLLAYEQYF
CDR3 DNA: TGTGCCAGCAGTTTATCACTATTAGCCTACGAGCAGTACTTC

D gene: TRBD2
clone size: -
V gene: TRBV19
J gene: TRBJ2-3
CDR3 protein: CASSTRLAGDPDTQYF
CDR3 DNA: TGTGCCAGTAGTACCCGACTAGCGGGAGATCCCGATACGCAGTATTTT

D gene: -
clone size: few
V gene: TRBV9
J gene: TRBJ2-5
CDR3 protein: CASSAGLSQETQYF
CDR3 DNA: TGTGCCAGCAGCGCCGGACTGTCCCAGGAGACCCAGTACTTC

D gene: TRBD1
clone size: -
V gene: TRBV5-5
J gene: TRBJ2-1
CDR3 protein: CASSLVDRANNEQFF
CDR3 DNA: TGTGCCAGCAGCTTGGTGGACAGGGCTAACAATGAGCAGTTCTTC

D gene: -
clone size: -
V gene: TRBV6-6
J gene: TRBJ1-5
CDR3 protein: CASSQDSYYSNQPQHF
CDR3 DNA: TGTGCCAGCAGCCAGGACAGTTACTATAGCAATCAGCCCCAGCATTTT